The 25 T cell receptor beta chains below come from one sample, sequenced in a study of OX40 agonist ivuxolimab in advanced cancers. Using immunoSEQ multiplex PCR, the repertoire was profiled, and TCRdb retains in-frame clones only, with some absent. The table has some 83,000 clones, around 84% seen once; the top ten hold around 7.3%. The material sequenced was CD4+ or CD8+ T cells sorted from blood, taken in a trial of the OX40 agonist ivuxolimab. The receptor set was obtained from an adult with an advanced solid tumor such as melanoma, head and neck, liver or kidney cancer.

This CDR3 is CASALGQGGKQPQHF. CDR3 DNA: TGTGCCAGCGCCCTGGGGCAGGGTGGAAAACAGCCCCAGCATTTT. This chain joins TRBV5-8 and TRBJ1-5; possibly TRBD1 for D (5 bases). The CDR3 is made up of 15 amino acids. The germline CDR1 and CDR2 sequences are SGHTS and YDEGEE. V dropped 7 bases and J dropped 7 bases, with 21 bases sitting between them.

To note about this clone: Other DNA sequences within the sample encode an identical CDR3. The chain combines TRBV6-5 with TRBJ1-2, with D possibly matching TRBD1 (5 bases). V lost 2 bases and J lost 4, with 14 bases in between. The CDR3 extends over 15 amino acids. The germline V gene has CDR1 MNHEY and CDR2 SVGAGI. The CDR3 DNA follows: TGTGCCAGCAGTTACGGGAGGGGCTTCCGCTATGGCTACACCTTC. The encoded protein is CASSYGRGFRYGYTF.

V is TRBV5-5 and J is TRBJ1-3, with TRBD1 as a possible D gene (6 bases). V gave up 4 bases and J gave up 0 bases, with 14 bases separating them. The CDR3 is 16 residues long. From germline, CDR1 is SGHKS and CDR2 YYEKEE (reference sequence). The CDR3 nucleotides read TGTGCCAGCAGCGAGCAGGGGTTTACCTCTGGAAACACCATATATTTT. Its translation: CASSEQGFTSGNTIYF.

The J gene is TRBJ2-1, the V gene TRBV7-2, with D possibly being TRBD2 (6 bases). Germline-derived CDR1 and CDR2 are SGHTA and FQGNSA. The germline V and J ends were trimmed by 3 bases and 0 bases, with 9 bases remaining between them. This CDR3 contains 15 residues. The CDR3 DNA sequence: TGTGCCAGCAGCTTTGGGAGGTCCTCCTACAATGAGCAGTTCTTC. It codes for CASSFGRSSYNEQFF.

The gene calls are TRBV7-9 and TRBJ1-6; weak D call: TRBD1 (5 bases). Germline V gives CDR1 SEHNR, CDR2 FQNEAQ (reference sequence). The CDR3 sequence is 14 residues long. Trimming took 3 bases from V and 5 from J, leaving 8 bases between them. CDR3 nucleotides: TGTGCCAGCAGCTTCGAGGGGAATAATTCACCCCTCCACTTT. Amino acid sequence: CASSFEGNNSPLHF.

As concerns this clone: Other DNA sequences within the sample encode an identical CDR3. The chain joins TRBV5-6 to TRBJ2-7, with 8 bases that match TRBD1. Germline CDR1 and CDR2: SGHDT and YYEEEE. V lost 1 base to trimming and J lost 3 bases; unmatched junction nucleotides: 6. The CDR3 has 15 residues. CDR3 region: CASSLWTGRLYEQYF. CDR3 DNA sequence: TGTGCCAGCAGCTTGTGGACAGGGAGACTCTACGAGCAGTACTTC.

The genes are TRBV12-5 and TRBJ2-3, with 11 bases matching TRBD2. This CDR3 contains 16 residues. With V trimmed by 6 bases and J by 0 bases, 5 bases remained unmatched. Germline CDR1 and CDR2: LGHNT and FRNRAP. The CDR3 DNA follows: TGTGCTAGTGGGATAGCGGGGGGGACTAGCACAGATACGCAGTATTTT. It specifies CASGIAGGTSTDTQYF.

The rearrangement links TRBV11-2 to TRBJ2-2; D not resolved. The CDR3 covers 13 residues. V lost 1 base, J lost 7 bases, and 7 bases lay in between. CDR1 and CDR2 (germline): SGHAT, FQNNGV. CDR3 loop: CASSLGGFGELFF. The DNA for the CDR3 is TGTGCCAGCAGCTTAGGGGGTTTCGGGGAGCTGTTTTTT.

V and J are TRBV6-5 and TRBJ1-3; D perhaps matches TRBD1 (5 bases). Trimming pared 1 base from V and 5 bases from J, leaving 9 bases between. The CDR3 is 14 residues long. The V gene's germline CDR1 is MNHEY and CDR2 SVGAGI. Here the CDR3 reads CASSYLGPRNTIYF. Written as DNA, the CDR3 is TGTGCCAGCAGTTACTTGGGGCCCAGAAACACCATATATTTT.

This clone came up a few times. The chain combines TRBV19 with TRBJ1-5; 7 nucleotides match TRBD1. Losses at the gene ends were 6 bases for V and 6 bases for J; bases not matched to a gene: 5. This CDR3 has 13 amino acids. From germline, CDR1 is LNHDA and CDR2 SQIVND (reference sequence). The CDR3 loop is CASRTGIGQPQHF. CDR3 bases: TGTGCCAGTAGGACAGGGATAGGTCAGCCCCAGCATTTT.

The chain has TRBV11-3 and TRBJ1-4; D call uncertain. Trimming removed 6 bases from V and 6 bases from J, with 11 bases in between. CDR1 is SGHNT and CDR2 is YENEEA in the germline V gene. This CDR3 is 13 amino acids long. CDR3 bases: TGTGCCAGCAGAGAAGGGATGTATGAAAAACTGTTTTTT. Its translation is CASREGMYEKLFF.

DNA of the CDR3: TGTGCCAGCAGTTCCCCCGGACTAGCGGGATCCTACGAGCAGTACTTC. Protein: CASSSPGLAGSYEQYF. This chain links TRBV6-5 with TRBJ2-7, with 12 positions matching TRBD2. With V trimmed by 4 bases and J by 1 base, 5 bases remained unmatched. The CDR3 runs to 16 residues. Germline V gives CDR1 MNHEY, CDR2 SVGAGI.

This chain links TRBV5-5 with TRBJ2-7; no reliable D call. The CDR3 is 11 amino acids. Germline assignment: CDR1 SGHKS and CDR2 YYEKEE (reference sequence). Trimming removed 4 bases from V and 2 bases from J, with 4 bases in between. CDR3 in amino acids: CASSPAYEQYF. The CDR3 region has the DNA TGTGCCAGCAGCCCGGCCTACGAGCAGTACTTC.

The V and J genes are TRBV18 and TRBJ2-7, with 7 nucleotides matching TRBD1. Germline loops: CDR1 KGHSH, CDR2 LQKENI. The J segment lost 6 bases and the V segment lost 1 base, leaving 9 bases of the junction unmatched. This CDR3 has 15 amino acids. For the CDR3, the DNA is TGTGCCAGCTCACCACGGAGACAGGGTTCGGGCGAGCAGTACTTC. Translation gives CASSPRRQGSGEQYF.

The rearrangement uses TRBV19 and TRBJ2-5, with 11 bases matching TRBD2. V lost 3 bases and J lost 0; bases outside the gene matches: 6. Germline CDR1 and CDR2: LNHDA and SQIVND (reference sequence). The CDR3 is made up of 17 amino acids. CDR3 protein: CASSMKLAGAYQETQYF. The DNA for the CDR3 is TGTGCCAGTAGTATGAAACTAGCGGGAGCGTACCAAGAGACCCAGTACTTC.

This clone occurred a few times. V and J are TRBV7-8 and TRBJ2-7; a possible D gene is TRBD2 (5 bases). The germline V gene has CDR1 SGHVS and CDR2 FQNEAQ. The V and J ends lost 3 bases and 3 bases respectively, with 12 bases between them. The CDR3 consists of 14 residues. The CDR3 DNA reads as TGTGCCAGCAGCTTTGCGGGTCCTGACTACGAGCAGTACTTC. As protein: CASSFAGPDYEQYF.

The rearrangement links TRBV5-4 to TRBJ2-5; no clear D. Looked up from germline, CDR1 is SGHNT and CDR2 is YYREEE (reference sequence). Trimming took off 2 bases at V and 1 base at J, with 6 bases between the two ends. This CDR3 is built from 13 residues. Here the CDR3 DNA reads TGTGCCAGCAGCTTACCATCCCAAGAGACCCAGTACTTC. Its protein is CASSLPSQETQYF. The whole variable domain, filled in from reference TRBV5-4 and TRBJ2-5, reads ETGVTQSPTHLIKTRGQQVTLRCSSQSGHNTVSWYQQALGQGPQFIFQYYREEENGRGNFPPRFSGLQFPNYSSELNVNALELDDSALYLCASSLPSQETQYFGPGTRLLVL.

In DNA form, the CDR3 reads TGTGCCAGCAGTCCCCGACAGTTCAATGAGCAGTTCTTC. This codes for CASSPRQFNEQFF. The J gene is TRBJ2-1, the V gene TRBV6-5, with a tentative D call TRBD1 (5 bases). V was trimmed by 5 bases and J by 6 bases, leaving 11 bases between them. CDR3 length: 13 amino acids. Germline V lookup: CDR1 MNHEY, CDR2 SVGAGI.

The chain couples TRBV10-2 to TRBJ1-2; no firm D call. Germline V gene data show CDR1 as WSHSY and CDR2 as SAAADI. V was pared by 0 bases and J by 6 bases, with 11 bases between. The CDR3 loop spans 14 amino acids. CDR3 amino acids: CASSESINRNGYTF. The CDR3, as DNA: TGCGCCAGCAGTGAGTCCATCAACAGAAATGGCTACACCTTC.

This clone was detected only once. The V gene is TRBV27, the J gene TRBJ2-7; the D is unclear. This CDR3 spans 14 amino acids. Germline loops: CDR1 MNHEY, CDR2 SMNVEV (reference sequence). V was pared by 4 bases and J by 2 bases, with 12 bases between. CDR3 loop: CASSSRSRAYEQYF. Written as DNA, the CDR3 is TGTGCCAGCAGTTCTCGGAGCCGAGCCTACGAGCAGTACTTC.

This clone was detected a few times. The same CDR3 is also encoded by other DNA sequences in this sample. V and J are TRBV6-5 and TRBJ1-1, with D unclear. This CDR3 is built from 13 residues. The V end was cut by 3 bases, the J end by 0 bases, with 5 bases between. Germline V gives CDR1 MNHEY, CDR2 SVGAGI. In nucleotides, the CDR3 is TGTGCCAGCAGTTATTCCCTGAACACTGAAGCTTTCTTT. Residues: CASSYSLNTEAFF.

The V gene is TRBV2, the J gene TRBJ2-1, with D possibly TRBD1 on 6 matching bases. V lost 4 bases and J lost 1, with 8 bases in between. There are 14 residues in the CDR3. Per the germline V gene, CDR1 is SNHLY and CDR2 is FYNNEI. The CDR3 region has the DNA TGTGCCAGCAGTGCTGACAGGTCCTACAATGAGCAGTTCTTC. Protein product: CASSADRSYNEQFF. Full variable domain (missing parts from reference TRBV2 and TRBJ2-1): EPEVTQTPSHQVTQMGQEVILRCVPISNHLYFYWYRQILGQKVEFLVSFYNNEISEKSEIFDDQFSVERPDGSNFTLKIRSTKLEDSAMYFCASSADRSYNEQFFGPGTRLTVL.

This clone has just one count. V and J are TRBV4-3 and TRBJ2-1, with unresolved D. CDR1 is LGHNA, CDR2 YSLEER, per germline. Trimming took off 0 bases at V and 8 bases at J, with 14 bases between the two ends. The CDR3 has 15 residues. The CDR3, as DNA: TGCGCCAGCAGCCAAGATAGGTTCGGCGTCGATGAGCAGTTCTTC. Translation: CASSQDRFGVDEQFF.

The chain links TRBV7-2 to TRBJ2-5, with no clear D. Germline assignment: CDR1 SGHTA and CDR2 FQGNSA. Between the trimmed V and J ends, which lost 5 bases and 3 bases, there was a span of 16 bases. This CDR3 comprises 15 residues. CDR3 residues: CASSLGPGFEETQYF. The CDR3 nucleotides are TGTGCCAGCAGCCTAGGGCCCGGCTTCGAAGAGACCCAGTACTTC.

The chain employs TRBV7-8 and TRBJ1-1; TRBD1 agrees at 11 bases. The CDR3 runs to 15 residues. The V gene end was trimmed by 5 bases and the J gene end by 3 bases; junction bases not matched to a gene: 5. Per the germline V gene, CDR1 is SGHVS and CDR2 is FQNEAQ. The CDR3 region has the DNA TGTGCCAGCAGCACCCGGGACAGGGGGTACACTGAAGCTTTCTTT. Translated, it gives CASSTRDRGYTEAFF.